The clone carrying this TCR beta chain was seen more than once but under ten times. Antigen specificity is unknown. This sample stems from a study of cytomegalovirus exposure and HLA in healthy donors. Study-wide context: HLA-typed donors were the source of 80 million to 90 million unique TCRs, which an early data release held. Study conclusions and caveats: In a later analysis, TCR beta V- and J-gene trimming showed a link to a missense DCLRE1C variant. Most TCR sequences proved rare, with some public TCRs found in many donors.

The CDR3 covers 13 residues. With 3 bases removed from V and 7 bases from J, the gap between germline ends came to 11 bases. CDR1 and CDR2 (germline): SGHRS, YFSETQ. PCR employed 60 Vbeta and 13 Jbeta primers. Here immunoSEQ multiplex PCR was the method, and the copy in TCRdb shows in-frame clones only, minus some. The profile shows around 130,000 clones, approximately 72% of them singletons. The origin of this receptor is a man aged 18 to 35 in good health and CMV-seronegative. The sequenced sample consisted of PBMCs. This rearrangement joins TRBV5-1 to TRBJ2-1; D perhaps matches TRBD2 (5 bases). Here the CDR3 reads CASSYGLTNEQFF. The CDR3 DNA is TGCGCCAGCAGCTATGGACTCACTAATGAGCAGTTCTTC.